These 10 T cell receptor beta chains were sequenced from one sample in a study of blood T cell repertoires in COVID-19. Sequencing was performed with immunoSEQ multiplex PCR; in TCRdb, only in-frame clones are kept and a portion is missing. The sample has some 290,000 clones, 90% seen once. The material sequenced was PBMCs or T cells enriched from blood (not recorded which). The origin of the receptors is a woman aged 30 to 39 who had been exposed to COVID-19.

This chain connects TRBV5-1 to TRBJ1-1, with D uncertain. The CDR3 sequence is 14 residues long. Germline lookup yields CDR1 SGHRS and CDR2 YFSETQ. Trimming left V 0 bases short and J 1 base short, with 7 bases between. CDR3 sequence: CASSLGVGNTEAFF. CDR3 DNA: TGCGCCAGCAGCTTGGGTGTCGGGAACACTGAAGCTTTCTTT. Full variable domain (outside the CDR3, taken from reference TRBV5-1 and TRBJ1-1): KAGVTQTPRYLIKTRGQQVTLSCSPISGHRSVSWYQQTPGQGLQFLFEYFSETQRNKGNFPGRFSGRQFSNSRSEMNVSTLELGDSALYLCASSLGVGNTEAFFGQGTRLTVV.

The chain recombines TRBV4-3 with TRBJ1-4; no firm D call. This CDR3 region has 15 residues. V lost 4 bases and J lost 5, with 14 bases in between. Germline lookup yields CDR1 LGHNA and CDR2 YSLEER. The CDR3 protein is CASSPRRASNEKLFF. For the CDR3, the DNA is TGCGCCAGCAGCCCTCGGAGGGCCAGCAATGAAAAACTGTTTTTT.

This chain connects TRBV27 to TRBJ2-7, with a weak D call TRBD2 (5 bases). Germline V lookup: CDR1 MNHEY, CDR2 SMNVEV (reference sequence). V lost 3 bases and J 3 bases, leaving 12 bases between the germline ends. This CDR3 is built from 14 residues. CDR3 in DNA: TGTGCCAGCAGTTTTCGAGGGAACCACTACGAGCAGTACTTC. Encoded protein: CASSFRGNHYEQYF.

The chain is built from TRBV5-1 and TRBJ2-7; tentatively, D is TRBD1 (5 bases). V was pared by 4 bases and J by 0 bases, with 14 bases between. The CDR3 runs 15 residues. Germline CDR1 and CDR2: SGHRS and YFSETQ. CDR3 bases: TGCGCCAGCAGCACCGGACACAGGAGCTCCTACGAGCAGTACTTC. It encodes CASSTGHRSSYEQYF.

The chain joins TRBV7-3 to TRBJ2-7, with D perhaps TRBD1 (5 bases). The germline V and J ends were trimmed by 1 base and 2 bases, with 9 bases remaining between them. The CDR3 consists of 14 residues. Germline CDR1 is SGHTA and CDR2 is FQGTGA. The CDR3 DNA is TGTGCCAGCAGCTTAAAGGCAGGGACCTACGAGCAGTACTTC. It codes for CASSLKAGTYEQYF.

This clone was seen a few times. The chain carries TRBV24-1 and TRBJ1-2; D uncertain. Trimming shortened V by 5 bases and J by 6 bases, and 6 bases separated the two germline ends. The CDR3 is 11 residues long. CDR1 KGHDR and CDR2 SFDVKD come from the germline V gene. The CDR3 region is CATSGIDGYTF. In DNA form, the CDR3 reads TGTGCCACCAGTGGTATTGATGGCTACACCTTC.

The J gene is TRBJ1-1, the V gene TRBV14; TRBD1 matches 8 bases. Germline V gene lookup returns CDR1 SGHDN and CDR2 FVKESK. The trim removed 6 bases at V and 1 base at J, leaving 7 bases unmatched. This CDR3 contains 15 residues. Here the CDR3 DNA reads TGTGCCAGCAGGCCAATCAGGGGGCCGAACACTGAAGCTTTCTTT. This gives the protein CASRPIRGPNTEAFF.

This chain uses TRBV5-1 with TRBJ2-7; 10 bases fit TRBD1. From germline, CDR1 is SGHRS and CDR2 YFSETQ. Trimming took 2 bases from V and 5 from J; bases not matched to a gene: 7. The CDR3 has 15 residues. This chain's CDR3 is CASSFVGDRGHEQYF. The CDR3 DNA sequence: TGCGCCAGCAGCTTCGTGGGGGACAGGGGCCACGAGCAGTACTTC.

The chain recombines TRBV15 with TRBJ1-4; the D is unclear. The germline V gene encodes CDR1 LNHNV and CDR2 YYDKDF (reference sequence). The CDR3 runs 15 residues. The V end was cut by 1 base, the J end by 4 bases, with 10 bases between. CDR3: CATSRVQHINEKLFF. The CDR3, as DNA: TGTGCCACCAGCAGAGTGCAACACATTAATGAAAAACTGTTTTTT. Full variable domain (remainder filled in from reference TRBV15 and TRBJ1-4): DAMVIQNPRYQVTQFGKPVTLSCSQTLNHNVMYWYQQKSSQAPKLLFHYYDKDFNNEADTPDNFQSRRPNTSFCFLDIRSPGLGDTAMYLCATSRVQHINEKLFFGSGTQLSVL.

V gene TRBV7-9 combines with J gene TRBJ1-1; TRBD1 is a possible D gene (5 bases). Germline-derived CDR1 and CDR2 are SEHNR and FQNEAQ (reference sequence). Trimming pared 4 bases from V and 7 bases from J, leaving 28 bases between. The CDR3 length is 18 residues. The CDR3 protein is CASSSLGVGRTPGDEAFF. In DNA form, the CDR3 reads TGTGCCAGCAGCTCACTGGGCGTAGGTCGGACCCCGGGGGATGAAGCTTTCTTT. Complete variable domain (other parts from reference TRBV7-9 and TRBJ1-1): DTGVSQNPRHKITKRGQNVTFRCDPISEHNRLYWYRQTLGQGPEFLTYFQNEAQLEKSRLLSDRFSAERPKGSFSTLEIQRTEQGDSAMYLCASSSLGVGRTPGDEAFFGQGTRLTVV.